This record covers a single T cell receptor beta chain. The data belong to a study of blood T cell repertoires in COVID-19. About the study: The cDNA or gDNA used as material had been derived from T cells, B-cell-depleted T cells, or PBMCs.

Deletions cut 4 bases from V and 7 bases from J, with 14 bases between. The CDR3 covers 14 residues. Germline CDR1 MNHEY, CDR2 SMNVEV (reference sequence). The repertoire was sequenced with immunoSEQ multiplex PCR; TCRdb's copy has only in-frame clones and lacks some. The table records approximately 210,000 clones, about four fifths of them present only once. V usage is TRBV27 and J usage is TRBJ2-1; possibly TRBD2 for D (6 bases). Sample: peripheral blood. The receptor was derived from a woman in her forties or fifties with acute or convalescent COVID-19. The CDR3, as DNA: TGTGCCAGCAGTTGGTCCGGGAGAGGTAATGAGCAGTTCTTC. It specifies CASSWSGRGNEQFF.